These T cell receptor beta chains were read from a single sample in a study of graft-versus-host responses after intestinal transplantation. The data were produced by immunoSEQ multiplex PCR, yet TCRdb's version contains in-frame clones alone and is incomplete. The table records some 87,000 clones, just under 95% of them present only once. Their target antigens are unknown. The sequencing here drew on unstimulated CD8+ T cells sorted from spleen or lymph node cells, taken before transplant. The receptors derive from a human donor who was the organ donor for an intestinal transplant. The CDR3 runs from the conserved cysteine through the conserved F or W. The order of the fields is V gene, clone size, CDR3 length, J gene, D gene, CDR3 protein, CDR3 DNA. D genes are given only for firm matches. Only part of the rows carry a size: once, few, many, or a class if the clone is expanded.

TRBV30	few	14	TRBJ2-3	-	CAWSVAGARGTQYF	TGTGCCTGGAGTGTGGCGGGGGCCAGGGGTACGCAGTATTTT
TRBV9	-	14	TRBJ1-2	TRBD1	CASSRTGTGNGYTF	TGTGCCAGCAGCCGGACCGGGACAGGGAATGGCTACACCTTC
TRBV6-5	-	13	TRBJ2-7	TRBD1	CASSDRVRAEQYF	TGTGCCAGCAGCGACAGGGTCCGGGCCGAGCAGTACTTC
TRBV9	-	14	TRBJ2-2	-	CASSVGGATGELFF	TGTGCCAGCAGCGTAGGGGGCGCGACCGGGGAGCTGTTTTTT
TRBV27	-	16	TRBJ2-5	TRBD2	CASSLRARGGQETQYF	TGTGCCAGCAGTTTAAGGGCTCGCGGGGGGCAAGAGACCCAGTACTTC
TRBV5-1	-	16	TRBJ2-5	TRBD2	CASSTAAGRHQETQYF	TGCGCCAGCAGCACGGCAGCGGGGCGACACCAAGAGACCCAGTACTTC
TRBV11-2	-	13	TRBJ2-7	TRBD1	CASSSTGDYEQYF	TGTGCCAGCAGCTCGACAGGGGACTACGAGCAGTACTTC
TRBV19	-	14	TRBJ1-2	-	CASSGTPLHYGYTF	TGTGCCAGTAGTGGGACACCCCTGCACTATGGCTACACCTTC
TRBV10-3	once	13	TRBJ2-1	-	CAIRGVGANEQFF	TGTGCCATCCGAGGGGTGGGGGCAAATGAGCAGTTCTTC
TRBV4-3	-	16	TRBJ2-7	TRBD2	CASSQQLAGVSYEQYF	TGCGCCAGCAGCCAGCAACTAGCGGGAGTCTCCTACGAGCAGTACTTC
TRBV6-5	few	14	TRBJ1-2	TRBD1	CASRSGQGANGYTF	TGTGCCAGCAGATCAGGACAGGGGGCTAATGGCTACACCTTC
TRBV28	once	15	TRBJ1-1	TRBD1	CASSRPGTGNTEAFF	TGTGCCAGCAGTCGCCCCGGGACAGGGAACACTGAAGCTTTCTTT
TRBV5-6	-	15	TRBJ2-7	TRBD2	CASSGGLVVGREQYF	TGTGCCAGCAGCGGAGGACTAGTTGTGGGCCGCGAGCAGTACTTC
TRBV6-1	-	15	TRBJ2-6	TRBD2	CASGGGDSGANVLTF	TGTGCCAGCGGGGGAGGGGACTCTGGGGCCAACGTCCTGACTTTC
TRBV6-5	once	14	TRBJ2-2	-	CASSYGLNTGELFF	TGTGCCAGCAGTTACGGACTGAACACCGGGGAGCTGTTTTTT
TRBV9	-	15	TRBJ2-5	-	CASSVDWRGRETQYF	TGTGCCAGCAGCGTTGATTGGAGGGGGCGAGAGACCCAGTACTTC
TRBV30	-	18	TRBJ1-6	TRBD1	CAFKRGQGAPFPRSPLHF	TGTGCCTTCAAGCGGGGACAGGGGGCTCCTTTTCCCCGTTCACCCCTCCACTTT
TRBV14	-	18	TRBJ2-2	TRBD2	CASSQTDGGRKWTGELFF	TGTGCCAGCAGCCAGACCGATGGCGGGAGAAAGTGGACCGGGGAGCTGTTTTTT
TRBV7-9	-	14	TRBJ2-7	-	CASSRTPLAKEQYF	TGTGCCAGCAGCCGAACCCCCCTGGCAAAGGAGCAGTACTTC
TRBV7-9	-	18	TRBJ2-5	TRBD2	CASSWPSLLLADQETQYF	TGTGCCAGCAGCTGGCCAAGCCTATTACTAGCGGACCAAGAGACCCAGTACTTC
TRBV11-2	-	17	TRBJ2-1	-	CASSSVWPASSYNEQFF	TGTGCCAGCAGCTCCGTTTGGCCGGCTAGCTCCTACAATGAGCAGTTCTTC
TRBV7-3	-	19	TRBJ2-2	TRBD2	CASSLTSSGRALGTGELFF	TGTGCCAGCAGCTTAACGTCCAGCGGGAGGGCTCTTGGCACCGGGGAGCTGTTTTTT
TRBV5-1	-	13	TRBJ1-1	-	CASRDIRNTEAFF	TGCGCCAGCAGGGACATCAGGAACACTGAAGCTTTCTTT
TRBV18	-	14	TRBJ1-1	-	CASSPAGAGTEAFF	TGTGCCAGCTCACCAGCAGGGGCGGGTACTGAAGCTTTCTTT
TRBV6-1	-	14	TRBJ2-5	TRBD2	CAAGLAGPRETQYF	TGTGCCGCGGGACTAGCGGGGCCCAGGGAGACCCAGTACTTC
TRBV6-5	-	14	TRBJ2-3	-	CASSYYAGTDTQYF	TGTGCCAGCAGTTATTACGCGGGCACAGATACGCAGTATTTT
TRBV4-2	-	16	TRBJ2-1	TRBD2	CASSHRLAGYHNEQFF	TGTGCCAGCAGCCACAGACTAGCGGGATACCACAATGAGCAGTTCTTC
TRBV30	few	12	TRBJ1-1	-	CAWSWGDTEAFF	TGTGCCTGGAGCTGGGGAGACACTGAAGCTTTCTTT
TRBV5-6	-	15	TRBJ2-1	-	CASSPGQGWHNEQFF	TGTGCCAGCAGCCCCGGGCAGGGCTGGCACAATGAGCAGTTCTTC